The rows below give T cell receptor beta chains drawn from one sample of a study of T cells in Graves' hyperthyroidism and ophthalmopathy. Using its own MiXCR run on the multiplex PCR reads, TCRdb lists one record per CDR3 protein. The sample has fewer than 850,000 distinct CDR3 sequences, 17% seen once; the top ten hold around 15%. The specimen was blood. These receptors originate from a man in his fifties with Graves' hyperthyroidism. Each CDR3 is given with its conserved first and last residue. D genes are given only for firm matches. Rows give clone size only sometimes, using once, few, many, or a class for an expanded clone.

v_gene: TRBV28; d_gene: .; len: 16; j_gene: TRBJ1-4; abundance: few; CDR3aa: CASSSNLFATNEKLFF; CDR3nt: TGTGCCAGCAGTTCGAACCTCTTTGCAACTAATGAAAAACTGTTTTTT
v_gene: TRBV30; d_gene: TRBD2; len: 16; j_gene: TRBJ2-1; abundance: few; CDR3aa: CAWSDLPGLAVNEQFF; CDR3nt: TGTGCCTGGAGCGACCTCCCGGGACTAGCGGTTAATGAGCAGTTCTTC
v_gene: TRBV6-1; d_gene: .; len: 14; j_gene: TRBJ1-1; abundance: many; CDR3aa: CASSYGSSNTEAFF; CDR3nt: TGTGCCAGCAGTTATGGCAGCTCGAACACTGAAGCTTTCTTT
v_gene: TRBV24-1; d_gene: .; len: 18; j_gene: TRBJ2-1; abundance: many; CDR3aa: CATSDWGKGRGTYNEQFF; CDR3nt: TGTGCCACCAGTGATTGGGGTAAGGGCAGGGGAACCTACAATGAGCAGTTCTTC
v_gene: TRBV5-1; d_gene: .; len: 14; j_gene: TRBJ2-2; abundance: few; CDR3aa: CASTLTLNTGELFF; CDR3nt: TGCGCCAGCACCCTAACACTTAACACCGGGGAGCTGTTTTTT
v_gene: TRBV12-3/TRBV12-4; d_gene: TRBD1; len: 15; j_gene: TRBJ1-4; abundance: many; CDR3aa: CASSPRGGTNEKLFF; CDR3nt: TGTGCCAGCAGCCCCAGGGGGGGAACTAATGAAAAACTGTTTTTT
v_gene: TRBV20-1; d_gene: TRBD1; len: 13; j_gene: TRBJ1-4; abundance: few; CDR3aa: CSATTGREEKLFF; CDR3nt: TGCAGTGCTACGACAGGGAGGGAGGAAAAACTGTTTTTT
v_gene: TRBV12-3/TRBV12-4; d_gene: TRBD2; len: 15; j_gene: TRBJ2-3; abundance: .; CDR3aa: CASTPGLAVLDTQYF; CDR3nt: TGTGCCAGCACCCCCGGACTAGCGGTCCTAGATACGCAGTATTTT
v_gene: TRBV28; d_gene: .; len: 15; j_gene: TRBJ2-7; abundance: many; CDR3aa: CASSLGGTLTYEQYF; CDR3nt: TGTGCCAGCTCCCTAGGGGGGACCCTAACCTACGAGCAGTACTTC
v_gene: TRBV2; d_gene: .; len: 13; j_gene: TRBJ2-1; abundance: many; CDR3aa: CASWRDGFNEQFF; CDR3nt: TGTGCCAGCTGGAGGGACGGCTTCAATGAGCAGTTCTTC
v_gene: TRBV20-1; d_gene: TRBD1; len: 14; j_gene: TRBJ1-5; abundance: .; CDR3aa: CSADGTGSNQPQHF; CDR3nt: TGCAGTGCGGACGGGACAGGGAGCAATCAGCCCCAGCATTTT
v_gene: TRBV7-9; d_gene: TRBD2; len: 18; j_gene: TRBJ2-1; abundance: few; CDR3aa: CASSLARLAGVVMNEQFF; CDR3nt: TGTGCCAGCAGCTTAGCGCGGTTAGCGGGAGTAGTTATGAATGAGCAGTTCTTC
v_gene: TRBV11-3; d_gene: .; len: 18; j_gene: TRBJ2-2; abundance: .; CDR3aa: CASELGVFGAVNTGELFF; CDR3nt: TGTGCCAGCGAATTGGGCGTTTTTGGAGCGGTAAACACCGGGGAGCTGTTTTTT
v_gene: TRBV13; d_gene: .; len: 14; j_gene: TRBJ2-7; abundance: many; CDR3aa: CASSTGTSSYEQYF; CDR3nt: TGTGCCAGCAGCACCGGGACCAGCTCCTACGAGCAGTACTTC
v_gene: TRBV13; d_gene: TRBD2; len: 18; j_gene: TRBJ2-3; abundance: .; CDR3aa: CASSLQTSGGFSTDTQYF; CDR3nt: TGTGCCAGCAGCCTCCAGACTAGCGGGGGGTTTAGCACAGATACGCAGTATTTT
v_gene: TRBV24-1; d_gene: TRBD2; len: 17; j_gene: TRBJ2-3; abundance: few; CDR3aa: CATSDPPAGGLTDTQYF; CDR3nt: TGTGCCACCAGTGACCCCCCAGCGGGAGGGCTCACAGATACGCAGTATTTT
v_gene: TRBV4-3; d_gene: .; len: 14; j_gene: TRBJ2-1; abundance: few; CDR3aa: CASSQVWQNNEQFF; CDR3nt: TGCGCCAGCAGCCAAGTGTGGCAAAACAATGAGCAGTTCTTC
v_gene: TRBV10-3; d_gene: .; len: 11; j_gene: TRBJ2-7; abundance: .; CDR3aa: CAISAGNEQYF; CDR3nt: TGTGCCATCAGTGCCGGGAACGAGCAGTACTTC
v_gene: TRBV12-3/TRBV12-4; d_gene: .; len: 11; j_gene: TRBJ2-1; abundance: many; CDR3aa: CASSLRVGQFF; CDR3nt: TGTGCCAGCAGTTTGAGGGTCGGGCAGTTCTTC
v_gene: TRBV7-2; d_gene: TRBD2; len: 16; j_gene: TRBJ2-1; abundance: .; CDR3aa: CASSLELAGGNNEQFF; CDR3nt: TGTGCCAGCAGCTTAGAACTAGCGGGAGGCAATAATGAGCAGTTCTTC
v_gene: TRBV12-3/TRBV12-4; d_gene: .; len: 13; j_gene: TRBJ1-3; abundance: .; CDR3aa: CASTTYGGNTIYF; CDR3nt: TGTGCCAGCACTACTTATGGGGGAAACACCATATATTTT
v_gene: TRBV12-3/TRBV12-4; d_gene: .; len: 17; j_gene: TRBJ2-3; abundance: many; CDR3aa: CASSYSLGPTGADTQYF; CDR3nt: TGTGCCAGCAGTTACTCCCTGGGCCCAACTGGGGCTGATACGCAGTATTTT
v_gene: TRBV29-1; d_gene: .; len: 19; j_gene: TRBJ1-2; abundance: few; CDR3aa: CSVEDFGPGGGKDEYGYTF; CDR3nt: TGCAGCGTTGAAGATTTTGGGCCGGGAGGCGGTAAAGATGAGTATGGCTACACCTTC
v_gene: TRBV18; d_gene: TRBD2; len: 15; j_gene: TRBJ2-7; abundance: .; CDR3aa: CASSPPLAGGFEQYF; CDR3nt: TGTGCCAGCTCACCACCGCTAGCGGGAGGGTTTGAGCAGTACTTC
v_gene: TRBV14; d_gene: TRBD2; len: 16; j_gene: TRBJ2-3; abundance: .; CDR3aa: CASSQEAGGFTDTQYF; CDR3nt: TGTGCCAGCAGCCAAGAAGCGGGAGGGTTCACAGATACGCAGTATTTT
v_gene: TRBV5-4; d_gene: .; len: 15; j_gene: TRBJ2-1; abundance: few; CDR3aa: CASSSGLVAYNEQFF; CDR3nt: TGTGCCAGCAGCTCCGGACTGGTGGCCTACAATGAGCAGTTCTTC
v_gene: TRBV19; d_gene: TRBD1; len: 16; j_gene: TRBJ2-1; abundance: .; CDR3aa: CASSRLDRGTNNEQFF; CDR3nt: TGTGCCAGTAGTAGGTTGGACAGGGGGACGAACAATGAGCAGTTCTTC
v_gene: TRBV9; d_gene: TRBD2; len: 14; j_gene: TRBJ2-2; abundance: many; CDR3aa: CASSIAGVTGELFF; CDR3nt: TGTGCCAGCAGTATAGCGGGAGTTACCGGGGAGCTGTTTTTT
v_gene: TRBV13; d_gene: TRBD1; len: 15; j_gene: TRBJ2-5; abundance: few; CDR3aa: CASSSGQELQETQYF; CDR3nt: TGTGCCAGCAGCAGTGGACAGGAACTCCAAGAGACCCAGTACTTC
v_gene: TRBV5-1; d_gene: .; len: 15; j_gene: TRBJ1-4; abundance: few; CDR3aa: CASSHRTDNNEKLFF; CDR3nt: TGCGCCAGCAGCCATCGGACAGACAACAATGAAAAACTGTTTTTT
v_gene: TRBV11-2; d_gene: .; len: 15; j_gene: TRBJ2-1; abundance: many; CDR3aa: CASSLAQSYYNEQFF; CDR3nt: TGTGCCAGCAGCTTAGCACAGTCGTACTACAATGAGCAGTTCTTC
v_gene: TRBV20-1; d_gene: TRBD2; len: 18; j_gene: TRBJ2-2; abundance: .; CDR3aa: CSARDRTSGSDRAGELFF; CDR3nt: TGCAGTGCTAGAGATCGGACTAGCGGGAGTGATCGGGCCGGGGAGCTGTTTTTT
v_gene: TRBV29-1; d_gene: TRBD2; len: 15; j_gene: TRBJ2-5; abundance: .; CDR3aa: CSVQLAGGEWETQYF; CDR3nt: TGCAGCGTTCAACTAGCGGGAGGGGAATGGGAGACCCAGTACTTC
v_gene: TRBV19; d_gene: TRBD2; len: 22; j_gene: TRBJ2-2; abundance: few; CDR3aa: CASSVEAGTGATSGRASGELFF; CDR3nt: TGTGCCAGTAGTGTCGAAGCCGGGACAGGGGCGACTAGCGGGAGAGCTAGCGGGGAGCTGTTTTTT
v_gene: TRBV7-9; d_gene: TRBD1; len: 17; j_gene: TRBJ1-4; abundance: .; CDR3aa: CASSLDGTGGTNEKLFF; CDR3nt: TGTGCCAGCAGCTTAGACGGGACAGGTGGAACTAATGAAAAACTGTTTTTT
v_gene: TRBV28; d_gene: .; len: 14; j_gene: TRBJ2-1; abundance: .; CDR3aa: CASSPWSTYNEQFF; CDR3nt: TGTGCCAGCTCCCCCTGGTCCACCTACAATGAGCAGTTCTTC
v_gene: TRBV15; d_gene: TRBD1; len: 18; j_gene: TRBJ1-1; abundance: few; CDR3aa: CATSTGQGRNLMNTEAFF; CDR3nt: TGTGCCACCAGCACCGGACAGGGGCGCAATCTAATGAACACTGAAGCTTTCTTT
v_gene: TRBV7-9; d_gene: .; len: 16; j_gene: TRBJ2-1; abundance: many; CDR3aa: CASSLSGTKRFNEQFF; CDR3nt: TGTGCCAGCAGCTTATCCGGGACCAAGCGGTTCAATGAGCAGTTCTTC
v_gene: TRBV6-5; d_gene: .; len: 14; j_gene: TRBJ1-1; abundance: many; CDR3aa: CASSYGSRNTEAFF; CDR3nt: TGTGCCAGCAGTTACGGCAGTAGGAACACTGAAGCTTTCTTT
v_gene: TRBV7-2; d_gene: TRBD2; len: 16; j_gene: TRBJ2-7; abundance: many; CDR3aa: CASSSRLASPSYEQYF; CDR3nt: TGTGCCAGCAGCTCGAGACTAGCGAGTCCCTCCTACGAGCAGTACTTC
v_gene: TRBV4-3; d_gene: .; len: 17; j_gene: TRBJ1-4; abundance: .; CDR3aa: CASSLFSGGGGHEKLFF; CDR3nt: TGCGCCAGCAGCCTCTTCTCGGGCGGGGGCGGTCATGAAAAACTGTTTTTT
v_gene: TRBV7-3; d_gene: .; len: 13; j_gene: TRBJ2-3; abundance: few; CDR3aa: CASSTSGEDTQYF; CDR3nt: TGTGCCAGCAGCACCTCAGGGGAAGATACGCAGTATTTT
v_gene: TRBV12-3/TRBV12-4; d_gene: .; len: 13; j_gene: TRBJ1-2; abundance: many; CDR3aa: CASSYNQGYGYTF; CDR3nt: TGTGCCAGCAGTTATAATCAGGGGTATGGCTACACCTTC